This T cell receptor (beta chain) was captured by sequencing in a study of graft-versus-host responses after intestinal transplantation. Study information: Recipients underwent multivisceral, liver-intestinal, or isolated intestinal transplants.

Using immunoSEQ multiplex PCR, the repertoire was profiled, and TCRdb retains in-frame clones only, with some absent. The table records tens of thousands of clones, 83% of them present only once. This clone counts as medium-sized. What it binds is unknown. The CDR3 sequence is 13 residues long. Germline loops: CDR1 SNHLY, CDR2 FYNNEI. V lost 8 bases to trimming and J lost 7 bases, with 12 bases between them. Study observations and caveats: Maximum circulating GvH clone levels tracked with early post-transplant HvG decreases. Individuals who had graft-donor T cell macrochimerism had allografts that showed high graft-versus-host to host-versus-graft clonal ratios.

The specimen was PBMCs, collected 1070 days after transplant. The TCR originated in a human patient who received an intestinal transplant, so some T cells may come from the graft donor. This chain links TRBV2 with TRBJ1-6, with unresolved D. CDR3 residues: CASLGATNSPLHF. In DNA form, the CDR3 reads TGTGCCAGCTTAGGTGCCACAAATTCACCCCTCCACTTT.